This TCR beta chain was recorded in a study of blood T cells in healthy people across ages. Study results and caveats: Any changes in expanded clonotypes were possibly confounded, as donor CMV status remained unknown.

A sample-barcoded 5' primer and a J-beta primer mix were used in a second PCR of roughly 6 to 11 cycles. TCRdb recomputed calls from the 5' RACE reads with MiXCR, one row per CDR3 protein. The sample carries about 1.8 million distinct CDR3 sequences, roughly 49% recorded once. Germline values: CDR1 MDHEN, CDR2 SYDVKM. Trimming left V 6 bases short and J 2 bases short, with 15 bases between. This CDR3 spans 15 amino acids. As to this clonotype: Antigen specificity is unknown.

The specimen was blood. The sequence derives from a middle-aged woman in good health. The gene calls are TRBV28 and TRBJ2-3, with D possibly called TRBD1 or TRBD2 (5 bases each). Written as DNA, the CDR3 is TGTGCCAGCAGCCTGCTGGTGGGGGACACAGATACGCAGTATTTT. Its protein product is CASSLLVGDTDTQYF.